This T cell receptor beta chain was profiled in a study of T cell responses to AZD1222 COVID-19 vaccine. Study-level results: Donor demographics were predominantly white British with a female majority; clonal diversity may be underestimated. None of the repertoires were sampled until the peak T cell response had passed. Receipt of two AZD1222 doses was followed by a rise in Spike-specific TCR breadth and depth.

V lost 4 bases and J lost 5, with 7 bases in between. Germline values: CDR1 LGHDT, CDR2 YNNKEL (reference sequence). The CDR3 contains 12 residues. A remark on this clone: No antigen is known for it.

TCRdb keeps only in-frame clones here, not all; method: immunoSEQ multiplex PCR. The repertoire consists of 160,000 or so clones, with roughly nine tenths occurring once and the leading ten covering approximately 1.6%. The rearrangement joins TRBV3-1 (or the pseudogene TRBV3-2) to TRBJ2-3; D gene uncertain. The specimen was peripheral blood, collected on day 0 of AZD1222 vaccination. This receptor was obtained from an adult in good health. The CDR3 spells CASSRAVDTQYF. CDR3 coding DNA: TGTGCCAGCAGCCGTGCGGTAGATACGCAGTATTTT.